The 24 T cell receptor beta chains below were found in one sample sequenced in a study of blood T cell repertoires in COVID-19. TCRdb's copy holds only in-frame clones and misses some; the assay was immunoSEQ multiplex PCR. The repertoire holds some 670,000 clones, with more than 80% as singletons. Material for sequencing was peripheral blood. Receptors were obtained from a woman aged 18-29 years with acute or convalescent COVID-19.

The DNA of the CDR3 is TGTGCCAGCCGACAGGGCAGAGTGGGTGAAGCTTTCTTT. Translating gives CASRQGRVGEAFF. The chain uses TRBV6-4 and TRBJ1-1; 7 nucleotides match TRBD1. V lost 8 bases, J lost 7 bases, and 10 bases stayed unmatched. This CDR3 contains 13 residues. CDR1 is MRHNA and CDR2 is SNTAGT in the germline V gene.

The rearrangement joins TRBV3-1 (or the pseudogene TRBV3-2) to TRBJ1-2, with D tentatively TRBD1 (5 bases). The V gene's germline CDR1 is LGHDT and CDR2 YNNKEL (reference sequence). CDR3 length: 13 residues. Trimming removed 0 bases from V and 8 bases from J, with 10 bases in between. The DNA for the CDR3 is TGTGCCAGCAGCCAAGAAGTGCAGGGAGGCTACACCTTC. Translation: CASSQEVQGGYTF.

V usage is TRBV28 and J usage is TRBJ1-5, with D unresolved. V lost 3 bases and J 3 bases, leaving 12 bases between the germline ends. Germline CDR1 is MDHEN and CDR2 is SYDVKM. This CDR3 spans 15 amino acids. The CDR3 nucleotides read TGTGCCAGCAGTTTCACCGGCGGGGTCAATCAGCCCCAGCATTTT. Its protein is CASSFTGGVNQPQHF.

The chain carries TRBV4-3 and TRBJ1-6; maybe TRBD1 (6 bases). There are 14 residues in the CDR3. Trimming removed 5 bases at V and 6 bases at J, with 11 bases between. The germline V gene encodes CDR1 LGHNA and CDR2 YSLEER. The CDR3, as DNA: TGCGCCAGCAGCGGGACAAGGACTAATTCACCCCTCCACTTT. Its translation: CASSGTRTNSPLHF.

The chain combines TRBV18 with TRBJ2-1, with TRBD1 matching 9 bases. Germline CDR1 KGHSH, CDR2 LQKENI. This CDR3 region has 15 residues. With 5 bases clipped from V and 1 base from J, the junction kept 3 bases outside the gene matches. This chain's CDR3 is CASSSDRGSYNEQFF. The CDR3 bases are TGTGCCAGCTCATCGGACAGGGGATCCTACAATGAGCAGTTCTTC.

The chain is built from TRBV5-5 and TRBJ1-1; D ambiguous. The CDR3 spans 13 residues. CDR1 and CDR2 (germline): SGHKS, YYEKEE (reference sequence). V lost 2 bases, J lost 4 bases, and 9 bases lay in between. The CDR3 loop reads CASSLYEVTEAFF. The CDR3, as DNA: TGTGCCAGCAGCTTATATGAGGTCACTGAAGCTTTCTTT. Full variable domain (missing parts from reference TRBV5-5 and TRBJ1-1): DAGVTQSPTHLIKTRGQQVTLRCSPISGHKSVSWYQQVLGQGPQFIFQYYEKEERGRGNFPDRFSARQFPNYSSELNVNALLLGDSALYLCASSLYEVTEAFFGQGTRLTVV.

This clone was seen once. Here the CDR3 DNA reads TGTGCCACCAGTGATTTGGAAAGAGCCGGGGAGCTGTTTTTT. This sequence encodes CATSDLERAGELFF. The gene calls are TRBV24-1 and TRBJ2-2, with D uncertain. The CDR3 runs 14 residues. Germline CDR1 is KGHDR and CDR2 is SFDVKD. The V end lost 0 bases, the J end lost 6 bases, and 7 bases lay between the germline ends.

The genes are TRBV6-1 and TRBJ2-3, with TRBD2 identical over 11 bases. The junction had 6 bases not matched to a gene; V was cut back by 3 bases and J by 4 bases. Germline loops: CDR1 MNHNS, CDR2 SASEGT. This CDR3 spans 16 amino acids. CDR3 coding DNA: TGTGCCAGCAGTGAGATAGCGGGGGGGCACTCAGATACGCAGTATTTT. This gives the protein CASSEIAGGHSDTQYF.

This clone was recorded only once. The rearrangement uses TRBV7-2 and TRBJ2-4, with D possibly being TRBD2 (6 bases). Trimming removed 5 bases from V and 0 bases from J, with 8 bases in between. The CDR3 has 14 amino acids. Germline assignment: CDR1 SGHTA and CDR2 FQGNSA. The CDR3 bases are TGTGCCAGCAGCGTGGGACTAGCCAAAAACATTCAGTACTTC. Its protein product is CASSVGLAKNIQYF.

The chain has TRBV5-1 and TRBJ2-2; possible D gene TRBD2, 6 bases. Germline V gene sequence: CDR1 SGHRS, CDR2 YFSETQ. The CDR3 runs to 17 residues. The germline V and J ends were trimmed by 4 bases and 3 bases, with 19 bases remaining between them. The DNA for the CDR3 is TGCGCCAGCAGCGCTGAGGTGGGAGGTAGGGACACCGGGGAGCTGTTTTTT. This codes for CASSAEVGGRDTGELFF. The variable domain in full, with the rest retrieved from reference TRBV5-1 and TRBJ2-2, is KAGVTQTPRYLIKTRGQQVTLSCSPISGHRSVSWYQQTPGQGLQFLFEYFSETQRNKGNFPGRFSGRQFSNSRSEMNVSTLELGDSALYLCASSAEVGGRDTGELFFGEGSRLTVL.

V is TRBV12-5 and J is TRBJ1-1; the match to TRBD1 covers 7 bases. The CDR3 runs 14 residues. Germline V gene sequence: CDR1 LGHNT, CDR2 FRNRAP. V gave up 1 base and J gave up 4 bases; unmatched junction bases: 3. The CDR3 DNA sequence: TGTGCTAGTGGTTTGGGGGCAGGGGGCACTGAAGCTTTCTTT. Translation: CASGLGAGGTEAFF.

The chain employs TRBV4-1 and TRBJ1-4; TRBD1 agrees at 7 bases. Germline trimming cut 6 bases from V and 0 bases from J; bases unmatched to any gene: 10. The CDR3 extends over 17 amino acids. Germline assignment: CDR1 MGHRA and CDR2 YSYEKL. The CDR3 nucleotides are TGCGCCAGCAGTAGGGGAACAGGGGTACCAACTAATGAAAAACTGTTTTTT. Its translation: CASSRGTGVPTNEKLFF.

This clone is a singleton in its sample. The chain is built from TRBV28 and TRBJ1-3; possibly TRBD1 for D (5 bases). The germline V gene has CDR1 MDHEN and CDR2 SYDVKM. CDR3 size: 14 residues. Trimming removed 6 bases at V and 4 bases at J, with 13 bases between. The CDR3: CASRSSRAGNTIYF. Here the CDR3 DNA reads TGTGCCAGCAGGTCGAGCAGGGCGGGAAACACCATATATTTT.

This rearrangement joins TRBV5-1 to TRBJ1-5; TRBD1 aligns across 7 bases. With 2 bases clipped from V and 7 bases from J, the junction kept 6 bases outside the gene matches. The CDR3 is 14 residues long. Germline assignment: CDR1 SGHRS and CDR2 YFSETQ. Written as DNA, the CDR3 is TGCGCCAGCAGCTTACTGACAGGGATGCAGCCCCAGCATTTT. It is translated as CASSLLTGMQPQHF.

The rearrangement links TRBV6-5 to TRBJ1-1; D uncertain. This CDR3 comprises 11 residues. V shed 2 bases and J shed 10 bases, with 8 bases lying between them. CDR1 MNHEY and CDR2 SVGAGI come from the germline V gene. The CDR3 sequence: CASSYNMRAFF. For the CDR3, the DNA is TGTGCCAGCAGTTACAATATGAGAGCTTTCTTT.

The chain is built from TRBV2 and TRBJ2-5, with D unresolved. The CDR3 covers 13 residues. Germline V gene lookup returns CDR1 SNHLY and CDR2 FYNNEI. V was shortened by 3 bases and J by 1 base, with 6 bases between the two germline ends. CDR3 loop: CASSEPSQETQYF. The CDR3 DNA reads TGTGCCAGCAGTGAGCCTAGCCAAGAGACCCAGTACTTC.

The chain recombines TRBV27 with TRBJ1-5; 8 bases are a match to TRBD1. Germline V lookup: CDR1 MNHEY, CDR2 SMNVEV (reference sequence). After removal of 6 bases from V and 2 bases from J, the junction contained 9 bases not matched to a gene. CDR3 length: 16 amino acids. CDR3 bases: TGTGCCAGCAGCCCCAGGGGGCCCCAGGGCAATCAGCCCCAGCATTTT. As protein: CASSPRGPQGNQPQHF.

This clone was observed a single time. The rearrangement uses TRBV28 and TRBJ2-1; perhaps TRBD2 as D (6 bases). The CDR3 covers 15 residues. V dropped 5 bases and J dropped 8 bases, with 19 bases sitting between them. CDR1 is MDHEN, CDR2 SYDVKM, per germline. In DNA form, the CDR3 reads TGTGCCAGCAGTAAACCGGGACTGCCTTTCTATGAGCAGTTCTTC. As protein: CASSKPGLPFYEQFF.

The chain links TRBV6-4 to TRBJ2-2; no definite D call. Germline V gene data show CDR1 as MRHNA and CDR2 as SNTAGT. The germline V and J ends were trimmed by 4 bases and 3 bases, with 6 bases remaining between them. This CDR3 spans 13 amino acids. CDR3 DNA: TGTGCCAGCAGTGTACGAGACACCGGGGAGCTGTTTTTT. This codes for CASSVRDTGELFF.

J is TRBJ2-7 and V is TRBV19; D may be TRBD2 (5 bases). Between the trimmed V and J ends, which lost 10 bases and 3 bases, there was a span of 13 bases. Germline V gene data show CDR1 as LNHDA and CDR2 as SQIVND (reference sequence). The CDR3 covers 12 residues. The CDR3 loop is CATIGEFYEQYF. CDR3 in DNA: TGTGCCACCATCGGGGAGTTCTACGAGCAGTACTTC. Complete variable domain (other parts from reference TRBV19 and TRBJ2-7): DGGITQSPKYLFRKEGQNVTLSCEQNLNHDAMYWYRQDPGQGLRLIYYSQIVNDFQKGDIAEGYSVSREKKESFPLTVTSAQKNPTAFYLCATIGEFYEQYFGPGTRLTVT.

The CDR3 DNA reads as TGCGCCAGCACCGACAGGGACACCGGGGAGCTGTTTTTT. Translation gives CASTDRDTGELFF. The J gene is TRBJ2-2, the V gene TRBV5-1; TRBD1 aligns across 7 bases. The germline CDR1 and CDR2 sequences are SGHRS and YFSETQ. This CDR3 region has 13 residues. Losses at the gene ends were 6 bases for V and 3 bases for J; bases not matched to a gene: 2.

The chain is built from TRBV19 and TRBJ2-1; 9 bases fit TRBD1. Trimming removed 1 base from V and 12 bases from J; junction bases left unmatched: 10. The CDR3 has 15 amino acids. Germline V CDR1 and CDR2: LNHDA, SQIVND (reference sequence). The CDR3 bases are TGTGCCAGTAGTATAGGGGGACAGGGCCCGACGAGGCAGTTCTTC. Protein sequence: CASSIGGQGPTRQFF.

The chain uses TRBV9 and TRBJ1-3; 10 nucleotides line up with TRBD1. CDR1 and CDR2 (germline): SGDLS, YYNGEE. After removal of 2 bases from V and 4 bases from J, the junction contained 9 bases not matched to a gene. CDR3 length: 17 amino acids. The CDR3 protein is CASSVGTGVSRGNTIYF. Here the CDR3 DNA reads TGTGCCAGCAGCGTCGGGACAGGGGTTTCGCGAGGAAACACCATATATTTT.

The chain recombines TRBV7-9 with TRBJ1-6, with 9 bases fitting TRBD1. Germline loops: CDR1 SEHNR, CDR2 FQNEAQ (reference sequence). V lost 5 bases and J lost 10; bases outside the gene matches: 9. This CDR3 has 15 residues. The CDR3 nucleotides read TGTGCCAGCAGCCGATCGGGACAGGGTTACTCACCCCTCCACTTT. It is translated as CASSRSGQGYSPLHF.